What follows are 2 T cell receptor beta chains derived from one specimen sequenced in a study of CD8+CD57+ T cells in acquired aplastic anemia. Genomic DNA templated the TCR beta VDJ and CDR3 profiling. From the reads, TCRdb called clonotypes with MiXCR, one entry per CDR3 protein. This sample has 300,000 or so distinct CDR3 sequences, with approximately 60% found just once. All sequencing subjects had displayed CD8+CD57+ cell expansion on flow cytometry. The sample comprised sorted CD4+, CD8+, or CD8+CD57+ T cells (not recorded which) from PBMCs. The receptors derive from a human donor with aplastic anemia.

This chain connects TRBV6-2 or TRBV6-3 to TRBJ2-7; D possibly matches TRBD1 or TRBD2 (5 bases each). The CDR3 is 13 amino acids. Germline V CDR1 and CDR2: MNHEY, SVGEGT. V lost 0 bases, J lost 6 bases, and 9 bases lay in between. CDR3 in amino acids: CASSYSNGGEQYF. The CDR3 coding sequence is TGTGCCAGCAGTTACTCAAATGGGGGCGAGCAGTACTTC.

V gene TRBV20-1 combines with J gene TRBJ2-1; TRBD2 matches at 14 bases. CDR3 length equals 15 residues. V lost 3 bases and J lost 7; bases outside the gene matches: 5. Per the germline V gene, CDR1 is DFQATT and CDR2 is SNEGSKA (reference sequence). CDR3 coding DNA: TGCAGTGCTAGCCCCGGACTAGCGGGGGGTAATGAGCAGTTCTTC. It yields the protein CSASPGLAGGNEQFF.